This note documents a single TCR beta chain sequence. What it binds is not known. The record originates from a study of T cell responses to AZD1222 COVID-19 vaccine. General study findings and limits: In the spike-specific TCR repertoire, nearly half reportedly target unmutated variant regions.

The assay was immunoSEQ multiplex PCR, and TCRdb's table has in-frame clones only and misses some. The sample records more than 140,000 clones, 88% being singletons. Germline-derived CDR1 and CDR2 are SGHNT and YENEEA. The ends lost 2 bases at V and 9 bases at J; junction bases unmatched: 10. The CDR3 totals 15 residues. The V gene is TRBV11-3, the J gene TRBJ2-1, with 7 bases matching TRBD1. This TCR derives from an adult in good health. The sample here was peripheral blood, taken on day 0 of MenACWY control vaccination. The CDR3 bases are TGTGCCAGCAGCTTAATCGGACAGGCGACAGGTGAGCAGTTCTTC. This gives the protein CASSLIGQATGEQFF.